A single sample gave rise to the 6 T cell receptor beta chains below, sequenced in a study of cytomegalovirus exposure and HLA in healthy donors. Profiling relied on immunoSEQ multiplex PCR, and the TCRdb table lists in-frame clones only, not all of them. Among 100,000 to 150,000 clones listed, 85% to 90% were seen once. The sample was PBMCs. These receptors all stem from a woman between 18 and 30 years old in good health and CMV-seronegative.

V and J are TRBV6-1 and TRBJ2-2; D is perhaps TRBD2 (6 bases). Between the trimmed V and J ends, which lost 6 bases and 2 bases, there was a span of 10 bases. Per the germline V gene, CDR1 is MNHNS and CDR2 is SASEGT. This CDR3 is built from 14 residues. CDR3 region: CASSPGTNTGELFF. Here the CDR3 DNA reads TGTGCCAGCAGCCCTGGGACTAACACCGGGGAGCTGTTTTTT.

The chain is built from TRBV5-1 and TRBJ1-2, with 8 nucleotides matching TRBD1. Germline CDR1 SGHRS, CDR2 YFSETQ. This CDR3 has 18 amino acids. V trimming: 0 bases; J trimming: 13 bases; junction bases outside the gene matches: 23. The CDR3, as DNA: TGCGCCAGCAGCTTGGCCCCCCCGGGACAGGAAATTGTATGGCTAGTCACCTTC. It is translated as CASSLAPPGQEIVWLVTF.

The rearrangement uses TRBV10-1 and TRBJ1-1; D gene ambiguous. V was shortened by 6 bases and J by 6 bases, with 17 bases between the two germline ends. Germline assignment: CDR1 WNHNN and CDR2 SYGVQD (reference sequence). The CDR3 runs 14 residues. CDR3 sequence reads: CASSDSGSLSEAFF. CDR3 coding DNA: TGCGCCAGCAGCGATTCCGGTTCTCTATCTGAAGCTTTCTTT.

This clone appeared a single time. This sequence joins TRBV29-1 and TRBJ1-1, with TRBD1 matching over 7 bases. This CDR3 is built from 14 residues. Losses at the gene ends were 4 bases for V and 2 bases for J; bases not matched to a gene: 7. CDR1 SQVTM and CDR2 ANQGSEA come from the germline V gene. As DNA, the CDR3 is TGCAGCGTTGCCCAAAACAGGGGTAACACTGAAGCTTTCTTT. Amino acid sequence: CSVAQNRGNTEAFF.

This chain links TRBV7-9 with TRBJ1-5, with 8 nucleotides matching TRBD1. V was pared by 5 bases and J by 5 bases, with 5 bases of the junction left unmatched. The CDR3 runs 14 residues. Germline-derived CDR1 and CDR2 are SEHNR and FQNEAQ (reference sequence). The CDR3 loop reads CASSTGQGYQPQHF. CDR3 coding DNA: TGTGCCAGCAGCACCGGACAGGGTTATCAGCCCCAGCATTTT.

V usage is TRBV6-4 and J usage is TRBJ2-3; TRBD1 agrees at 9 bases. V lost 0 bases and J lost 2; bases outside the gene matches: 3. This CDR3 is 16 amino acids long. Germline CDR1 MRHNA, CDR2 SNTAGT. CDR3 in DNA: TGTGCCAGCAGTGACTCGAGGACAGGGGACACAGATACGCAGTATTTT. Translated, it gives CASSDSRTGDTDTQYF.